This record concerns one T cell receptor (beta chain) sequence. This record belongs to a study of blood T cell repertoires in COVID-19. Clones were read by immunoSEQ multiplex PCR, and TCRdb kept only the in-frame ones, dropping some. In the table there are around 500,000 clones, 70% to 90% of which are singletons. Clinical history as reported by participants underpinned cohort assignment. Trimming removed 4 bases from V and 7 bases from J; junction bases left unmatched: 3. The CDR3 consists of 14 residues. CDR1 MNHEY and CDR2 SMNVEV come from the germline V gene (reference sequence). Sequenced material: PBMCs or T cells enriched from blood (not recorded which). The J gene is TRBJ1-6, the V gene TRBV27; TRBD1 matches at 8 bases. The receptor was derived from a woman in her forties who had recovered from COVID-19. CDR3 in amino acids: CASSSDRANSPLHF. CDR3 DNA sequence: TGTGCCAGCAGTTCGGACAGGGCGAATTCACCCCTCCACTTT.